The clone carrying this T cell receptor beta chain showed up just once. V was cut by 5 bases and J by 18 bases, with 20 bases left in between. Germline CDR1 is MNHEY and CDR2 is SVGEGT. This CDR3 comprises 13 residues. TCRdb's copy holds only in-frame clones and misses some; the assay was immunoSEQ multiplex PCR. This table holds 50,000 to 70,000 clones, about 96% found once. The data are from a study of control samples from healthy donors and cancer patients. Material: blood. The origin of this receptor is a woman aged 18-30 years in good health. The chain carries TRBV6-2 or TRBV6-3 and TRBJ1-6; possible D gene TRBD1, 5 bases. The CDR3 DNA sequence: TGTGCCAGCAGTACTCGACCAGACAGCTTTTACCACTTT. Translation gives CASSTRPDSFYHF.